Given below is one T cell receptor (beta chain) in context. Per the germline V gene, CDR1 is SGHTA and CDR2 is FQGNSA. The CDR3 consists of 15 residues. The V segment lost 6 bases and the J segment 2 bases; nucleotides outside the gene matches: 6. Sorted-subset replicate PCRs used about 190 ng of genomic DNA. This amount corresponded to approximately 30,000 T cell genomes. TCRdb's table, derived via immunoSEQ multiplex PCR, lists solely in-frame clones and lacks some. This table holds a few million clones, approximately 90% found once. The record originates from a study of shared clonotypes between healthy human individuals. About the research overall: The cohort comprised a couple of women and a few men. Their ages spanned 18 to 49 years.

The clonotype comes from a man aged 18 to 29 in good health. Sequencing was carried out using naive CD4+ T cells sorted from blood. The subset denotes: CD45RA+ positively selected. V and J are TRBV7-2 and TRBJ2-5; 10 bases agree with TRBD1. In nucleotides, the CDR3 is TGTGCCAGCAGTTACGGACAGGGGGATCAAGAGACCCAGTACTTC. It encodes CASSYGQGDQETQYF.